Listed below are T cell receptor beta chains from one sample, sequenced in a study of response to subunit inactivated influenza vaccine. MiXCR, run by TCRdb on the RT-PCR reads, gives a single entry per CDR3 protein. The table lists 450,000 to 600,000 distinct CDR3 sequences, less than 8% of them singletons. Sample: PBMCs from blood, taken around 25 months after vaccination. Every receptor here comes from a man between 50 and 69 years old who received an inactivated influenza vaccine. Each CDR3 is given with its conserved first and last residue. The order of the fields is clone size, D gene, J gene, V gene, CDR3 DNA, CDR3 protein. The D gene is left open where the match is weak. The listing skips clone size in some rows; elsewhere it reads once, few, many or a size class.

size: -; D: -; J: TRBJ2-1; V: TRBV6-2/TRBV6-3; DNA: TGTGCCAGCAGTTACAGGATCTACAATGAGCAGTTCTTC; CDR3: CASSYRIYNEQFF
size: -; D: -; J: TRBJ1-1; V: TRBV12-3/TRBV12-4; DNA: TGTGCCAGCAGTTTAGGCACAGGGATTACGGGCGGCATGAACACTGAAGCTTTCTTT; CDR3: CASSLGTGITGGMNTEAFF
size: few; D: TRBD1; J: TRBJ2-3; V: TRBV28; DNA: TGTGCCAGCTATCGGACAGGGAGCCTCACAGATACGCAGTATTTT; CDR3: CASYRTGSLTDTQYF
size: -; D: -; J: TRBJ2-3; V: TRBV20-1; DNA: TGCAGTGCAAGCCCCTCCACTAGTTACGGAGATACGCAGTATTTT; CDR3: CSASPSTSYGDTQYF
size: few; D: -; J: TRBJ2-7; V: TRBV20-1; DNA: TGCAGTGCTAGCCAGACTCACTACGAGCAGTACTTC; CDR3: CSASQTHYEQYF
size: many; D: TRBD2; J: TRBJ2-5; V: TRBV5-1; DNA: TGCGCCAGCAGCTTTGGGACTAGCTTACGTCAAGAGACCCAGTACTTC; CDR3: CASSFGTSLRQETQYF
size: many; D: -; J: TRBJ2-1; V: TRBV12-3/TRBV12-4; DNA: TGTGCCAGCAGTAAATCCGGGACGGGTTACAATGAGCAGTTCTTC; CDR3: CASSKSGTGYNEQFF
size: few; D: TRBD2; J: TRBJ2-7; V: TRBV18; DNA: TGTGCCAGCTCAGCCCTGACACAGCGGGGGTACGAGCAGTACTTC; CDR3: CASSALTQRGYEQYF
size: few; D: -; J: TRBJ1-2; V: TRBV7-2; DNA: TGTGCCAGCAGCTTTGCGGGGGGCACAAACTCTGGCTACACCTTC; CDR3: CASSFAGGTNSGYTF
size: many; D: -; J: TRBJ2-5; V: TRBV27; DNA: TGTGCCAGCAGTTACGGGGGTGGTGAGACCCAGTACTTC; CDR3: CASSYGGGETQYF
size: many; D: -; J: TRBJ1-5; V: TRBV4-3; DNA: TGCGCCAGCAGCCAAGATGTTCAGGGTGGTCAGCCCCAGCATTTT; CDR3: CASSQDVQGGQPQHF
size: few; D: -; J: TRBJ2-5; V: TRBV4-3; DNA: TGCGCCAGCAGCCAAGAGCTTCGGGACGGTGAAGAGACCCAGTACTTC; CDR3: CASSQELRDGEETQYF
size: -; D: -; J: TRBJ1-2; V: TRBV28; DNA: TGTGCCAGCAGTATCTCGACAGGTTCTAACTATGGCTACACCTTC; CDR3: CASSISTGSNYGYTF
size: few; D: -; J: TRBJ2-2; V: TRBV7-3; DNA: TGTGCCAGCGCCAGGGGGGATAACACCGGGGAGCTGTTTTTT; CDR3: CASARGDNTGELFF
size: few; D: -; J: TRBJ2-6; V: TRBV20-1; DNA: TGCAGTGCGGGGAAGAGCTCTGGGGCCAACGTCCTGACTTTC; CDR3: CSAGKSSGANVLTF
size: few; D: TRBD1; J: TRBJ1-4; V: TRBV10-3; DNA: TGTGCCATCAGTGACCGGGGACAGGCAACTAATGAAAAACTGTTTTTT; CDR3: CAISDRGQATNEKLFF
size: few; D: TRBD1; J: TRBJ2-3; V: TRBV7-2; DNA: TGTGCCAGCAGCCCGTCTCGGGACAGGGGGGAGTATTTT; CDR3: CASSPSRDRGEYF
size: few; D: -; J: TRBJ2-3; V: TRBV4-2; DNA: TGTGCCAGCAGCCAAGATCGGGGGACAGATCTAAGCTCAGATACGCAGTATTTT; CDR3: CASSQDRGTDLSSDTQYF
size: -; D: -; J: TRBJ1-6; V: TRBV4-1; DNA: TGCGCCAGCAGCCAAAGGATGCTCGGGAATTCACCCCTCCACTTT; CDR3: CASSQRMLGNSPLHF
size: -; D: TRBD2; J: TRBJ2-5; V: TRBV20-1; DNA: TGCAGTGCTAATCTAGCGGGGGTCGGGGAGACCCAGTACTTC; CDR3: CSANLAGVGETQYF
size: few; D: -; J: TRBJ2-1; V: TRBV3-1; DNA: TGTGCCAGCAGCCAAGGAGAGATTATCTCCTACAATGAGCAGTTCTTC; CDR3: CASSQGEIISYNEQFF
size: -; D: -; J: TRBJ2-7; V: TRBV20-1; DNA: TGCAGTGCTCCCCTTCGGGACACCCTTCGCGAGCAGTACTTC; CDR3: CSAPLRDTLREQYF
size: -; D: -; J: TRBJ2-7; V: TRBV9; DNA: TGTGCCAGCAGCGGCGGAAGTGCTAGCGAGTTCTACGAGCAGTACTTC; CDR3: CASSGGSASEFYEQYF
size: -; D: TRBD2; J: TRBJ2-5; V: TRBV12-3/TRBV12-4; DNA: TGTGCCAGCAGTTTAGGGCAGCGGGGTCAAGAGACCCAGTACTTC; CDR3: CASSLGQRGQETQYF
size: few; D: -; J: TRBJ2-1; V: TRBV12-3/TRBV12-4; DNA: TGTGCCAGCAGTTCATATGGCCCCACGGAGCAGTTCTTC; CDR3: CASSSYGPTEQFF
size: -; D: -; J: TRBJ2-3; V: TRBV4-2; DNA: TGTGCCAGCAGCCAAGAAGCCGGTAGAGATACGCAGTATTTT; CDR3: CASSQEAGRDTQYF
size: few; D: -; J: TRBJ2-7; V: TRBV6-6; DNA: TGTGCCAGCAAGGGGCGGCACGAGCAGTACTTC; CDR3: CASKGRHEQYF
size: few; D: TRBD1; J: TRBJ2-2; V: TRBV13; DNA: TGTGCCAGCAGCACCCCAGGACAGGGAGGTACCGGGGAGCTGTTTTTT; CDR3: CASSTPGQGGTGELFF
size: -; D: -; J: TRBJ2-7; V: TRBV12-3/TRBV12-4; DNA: TGTGCCAGCAGTAGACGAACCGGGACGGGGACCTACGAGCAGTACTTC; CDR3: CASSRRTGTGTYEQYF
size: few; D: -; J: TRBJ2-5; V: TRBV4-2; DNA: TGTGCCAGCAGCCAAGATTTCCTCGGAGAGACCCAGTACTTC; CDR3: CASSQDFLGETQYF
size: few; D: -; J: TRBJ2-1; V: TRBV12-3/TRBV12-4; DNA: TGTGCCAGCAGTTCCGGGGGGCCTAGGGTTAACAATGAGCAGTTCTTC; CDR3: CASSSGGPRVNNEQFF
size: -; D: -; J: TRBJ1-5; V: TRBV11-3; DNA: TGTGCCAGCAGCTTAGATGTTTGGACAGAAGTGAATCAGCCCCAGCATTTT; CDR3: CASSLDVWTEVNQPQHF
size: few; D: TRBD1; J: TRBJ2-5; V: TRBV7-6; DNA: TGTGCCAGCAGCGTGTCCGGGACAGGGAAGGAGACCCAGTACTTC; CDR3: CASSVSGTGKETQYF
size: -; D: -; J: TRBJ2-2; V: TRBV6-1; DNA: TGTGCCAGCAGAAGGACCGAGGGGGATTCGAACACCGGGGAGCTGTTTTTT; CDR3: CASRRTEGDSNTGELFF
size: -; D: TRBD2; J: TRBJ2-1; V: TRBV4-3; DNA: TGCGCCAGCAGCCGCGACGGACTAGCGGGGGGGCTTAATGAGCAGTTCTTC; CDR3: CASSRDGLAGGLNEQFF
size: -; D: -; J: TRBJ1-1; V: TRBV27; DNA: TGTGCCAGCTACAGGGACATGAACACTGAAGCTTTCTTT; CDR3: CASYRDMNTEAFF
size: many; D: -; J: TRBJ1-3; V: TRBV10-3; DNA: TGTGCCATCAGCATGGCGGGAAACACCATATATTTT; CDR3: CAISMAGNTIYF
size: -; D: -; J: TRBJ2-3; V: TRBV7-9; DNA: TGTGCCAGCAGCCCGCAGACAAGCCGCCACACAGATACGCAGTATTTT; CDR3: CASSPQTSRHTDTQYF
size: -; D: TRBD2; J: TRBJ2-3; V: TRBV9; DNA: TGTGCCAGCAGCGTCAGCGGGAGCCGCACAGATACGCAGTATTTT; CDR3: CASSVSGSRTDTQYF
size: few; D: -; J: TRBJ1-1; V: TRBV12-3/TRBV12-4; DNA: TGTGCCAGCAGTTTTACCGACGGCACTGAAGCTTTCTTT; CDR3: CASSFTDGTEAFF
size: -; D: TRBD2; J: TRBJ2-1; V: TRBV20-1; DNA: TGCAGTGCCATCTACGGGGGGAGCAATGAGCAGTTCTTC; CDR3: CSAIYGGSNEQFF
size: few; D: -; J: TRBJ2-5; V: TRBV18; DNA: TGTGCCAGCTCACCGGACACGACAGAGACCCAGTACTTC; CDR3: CASSPDTTETQYF
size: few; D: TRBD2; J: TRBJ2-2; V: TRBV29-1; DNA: TGCAGCGCCCAAAGGACTAGCGGGAGCGCCGGGGAGCTGTTTTTT; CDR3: CSAQRTSGSAGELFF
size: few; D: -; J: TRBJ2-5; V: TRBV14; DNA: TGTGCCAGCAGCCAAGAGGGTTCGAGGGAATTGGAGACCCAGTACTTC; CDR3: CASSQEGSRELETQYF
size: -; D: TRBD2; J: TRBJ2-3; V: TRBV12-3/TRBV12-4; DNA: TGTGCCAGCAGATACCCCGGGACTAGTATCCATTTT; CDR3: CASRYPGTSIHF
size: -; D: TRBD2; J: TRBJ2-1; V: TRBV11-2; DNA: TGTGCCAGCAGCTTTGGGACTAGCCTTAGTGAAGAGCAGTTCTTC; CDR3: CASSFGTSLSEEQFF
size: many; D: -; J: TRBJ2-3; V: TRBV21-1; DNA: TGTGCCAGCAGCAAAGGGGCAGCCGTCCCAGATACGCAGTATTTT; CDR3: CASSKGAAVPDTQYF
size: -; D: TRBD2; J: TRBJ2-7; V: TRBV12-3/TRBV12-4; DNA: TGTGCCAGCAGTTTGGCTAGCGGGAGGGACTACGAGCAGTACTTC; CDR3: CASSLASGRDYEQYF
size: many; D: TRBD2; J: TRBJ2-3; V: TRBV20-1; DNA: TGCAGTGCACTCGGACTAGCGGGAGCAGATACGCAGTATTTT; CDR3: CSALGLAGADTQYF
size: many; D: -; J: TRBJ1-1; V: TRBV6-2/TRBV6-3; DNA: TGTGCCAGCAGTTACTCGGGGGACTGGACTGAAGCTTTCTTT; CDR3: CASSYSGDWTEAFF
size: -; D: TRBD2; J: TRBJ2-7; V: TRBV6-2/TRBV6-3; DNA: TGTGCCAGCAGTTATGGAGCGGGAACTATCTCCTACGAGCAGTACTTC; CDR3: CASSYGAGTISYEQYF
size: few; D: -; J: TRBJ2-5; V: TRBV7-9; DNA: TGTGCCAGCAGCTTAGTTTTGGAGACCCAGTACTTC; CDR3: CASSLVLETQYF
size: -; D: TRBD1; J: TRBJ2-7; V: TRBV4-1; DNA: TGCGCCAGCAGCCAGGAGTTCCGGGACAGGTACTACGAGCAGTACTTC; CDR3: CASSQEFRDRYYEQYF
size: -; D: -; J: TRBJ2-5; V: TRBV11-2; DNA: TGTGCCAGCAGCGCCCCGTCGTTGAGAGAGACCCAGTACTTC; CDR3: CASSAPSLRETQYF
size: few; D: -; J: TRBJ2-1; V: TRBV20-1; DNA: TGCAGTGCTAGGGCCAGGGTAACCTACAATGAGCAGTTCTTC; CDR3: CSARARVTYNEQFF